This TCR beta chain was recorded in a study of T cells in Graves' hyperthyroidism and ophthalmopathy. TCR beta CDR3 regions were amplified from RNA transcripts. A first-round RT-PCR of the TCR CDR3 used the HTBI primer set. TCRdb re-called the multiplex PCR reads with MiXCR, one entry per CDR3 protein. The table records about 52,000 distinct CDR3 sequences, less than 60% of them present only once. General observations from the study: Most clonotypes that expanded in the thyroid above 0.001 also showed up in blood.

In its sample, this clonotype was seen a few times. Its antigen remains unidentified. CDR1 is MDHEN, CDR2 SYDVKM, per germline. The V segment lost 4 bases and the J segment 2 bases; nucleotides outside the gene matches: 6. The CDR3 is made up of 15 amino acids. This clonotype was obtained from a woman aged 45-60 years with Graves' ophthalmopathy. What was sequenced was blood. The J gene is TRBJ2-5, the V gene TRBV28; 8 nucleotides match TRBD1. This CDR3 is CASSSYQGAQETQYF. DNA of the CDR3: TGTGCCAGCAGTTCCTACCAGGGGGCTCAAGAGACCCAGTACTTC.